One sample yielded the 3 T cell receptor beta chains listed below, sequenced in a study of T cell changes during pregnancy in multiple sclerosis. Some clones are missing from TCRdb's copy, which holds only in-frame ones; the method was immunoSEQ multiplex PCR. The sample has about 21,000 clones, 80% to 95% seen once. The source material was CD4+ T cells from peripheral blood mononuclear cells, sampled in the third trimester of pregnancy. Receptor source: a female donor with multiple sclerosis, enrolled in a pregnancy study.

The chain is built from TRBV5-1 and TRBJ2-5; 10 nucleotides line up with TRBD2. Germline trimming cut 5 bases from V and 3 bases from J; bases unmatched to any gene: 4. This CDR3 contains 14 residues. CDR1 is SGHRS and CDR2 is YFSETQ in the germline V gene. CDR3 DNA: TGCGCCAGCAGGAACGGACTAGCGGAAGAGACCCAGTACTTC. Its translation is CASRNGLAEETQYF.

The rearrangement uses TRBV6-5 and TRBJ1-6, with D hard to call. There are 12 residues in the CDR3. Germline V lookup: CDR1 MNHEY, CDR2 SVGAGI. The V and J ends lost 6 bases and 8 bases respectively, with 8 bases between them. The CDR3, as DNA: TGTGCCAGCAGCTCCTCAGATTCACCCCTCCACTTT. This sequence encodes CASSSSDSPLHF.

In DNA, the CDR3 is TGTGCCAGCAGCCCTGGGGGGAGCACAGATACGCAGTATTTT. It translates to CASSPGGSTDTQYF. The chain has TRBV7-3 and TRBJ2-3, with D perhaps TRBD2 (6 bases). The CDR3 runs to 14 residues. V lost 5 bases and J lost 0, with 9 bases in between. Germline V gives CDR1 SGHTA, CDR2 FQGTGA.